This T cell receptor beta chain comes out of a study of blood T cell repertoires in COVID-19. The table came from immunoSEQ multiplex PCR; TCRdb's copy has only in-frame clones and leaves some out. The data show about 370,000 clones, roughly 86% seen once. V was pared by 8 bases and J by 2 bases, with 6 bases of the junction left unmatched. CDR3 length: 13 residues. Germline CDR1 reads SNHLY; CDR2 reads FYNNEI. The receptor's source is a woman under 40 with COVID-19, enrolled during active disease. The chain has TRBV2 and TRBJ2-7; TRBD1 matches 7 bases. The sample comprised peripheral blood. The CDR3 DNA sequence: TGTGCCAGCTCCCGGGACAGTACCTACGAGCAGTACTTC. Its protein is CASSRDSTYEQYF.